This is a list of T cell receptor beta chains from one sample in a study of shared clonotypes between healthy human individuals. The repertoire was sequenced with immunoSEQ multiplex PCR; TCRdb's copy has only in-frame clones and lacks some. In the table there are 2 million or so clones, 85% to 95% of which are singletons. The sequenced material came from naive CD4+ T cells sorted from blood. Every receptor here comes from a man aged 18 to 30 in good health. Both conserved end residues are part of each CDR3. The order of the fields is J gene, V gene, D gene, clone size, CDR3 DNA, CDR3 protein. The D gene is left open where the match is weak. Size values are once, few and many counts, or a class for expanded clones, and some rows have none.

TRBJ2-3	TRBV5-1	NA	NA	TGCGCCAGCAGCTTTTGGGGGGTCCTCACAGATACGCAGTATTTT	CASSFWGVLTDTQYF
TRBJ2-2	TRBV2	NA	NA	TGTGCCAGCAGCCCGATGGAGGGGGCCGGGGAGCTGTTTTTT	CASSPMEGAGELFF
TRBJ2-1	TRBV6-1	NA	once	TGTGCCAGCAGTGGCCGGGGGCCCTCGGCGCACAATGAGCAGTTCTTC	CASSGRGPSAHNEQFF
TRBJ1-6	TRBV6-5	TRBD1	NA	TGTGCCAGCAGTTTCCTGGACAGGGGGAATTCACCCCTCCACTTT	CASSFLDRGNSPLHF
TRBJ1-3	TRBV6-6	NA	NA	TGTGCCAGCAGGAGACAAGGGGGCTCTGGAAACACCATATATTTT	CASRRQGGSGNTIYF
TRBJ1-1	TRBV6-4	NA	NA	TGTGCCAGCAGTGAACAGGGTAACACTGAAGCTTTCTTT	CASSEQGNTEAFF
TRBJ1-2	TRBV5-6	NA	NA	TGTGCCAGCAGCTTGAGGGCCCACTCCCCTGGCTACACCTTC	CASSLRAHSPGYTF
TRBJ2-7	TRBV7-2	NA	NA	TGTGCCAGCAGCTTAGCAGGGGGATCGCTAACCTACGAGCAGTACTTC	CASSLAGGSLTYEQYF
TRBJ1-5	TRBV28	NA	NA	TGTGCCAGCAGTCCCCCAAGCAATCAGCCCCAGCATTTT	CASSPPSNQPQHF
TRBJ1-1	TRBV30	NA	many	TGTGCCTGGAGTGTACAACGGTGGGGAGCTTTCTTT	CAWSVQRWGAFF
TRBJ2-7	TRBV5-6	NA	NA	TGTGCCAGCAGCTTGGCCAAGGCTAGCTACGAGCAGTACTTC	CASSLAKASYEQYF
TRBJ2-5	TRBV7-9	NA	NA	TGTGCCAGCGGCGAAGGCGAGGGGATCGGGGAGACCCAGTACTTC	CASGEGEGIGETQYF
TRBJ1-1	TRBV5-6	NA	NA	TGTGCCAGCAGCTTGGAGGCCAGCTACTACATGAACACTGAAGCTTTCTTT	CASSLEASYYMNTEAFF
TRBJ2-5	TRBV2	TRBD2	NA	TGTGCCAGCAGCGGTTCGCTAGCGGTCGGGGAGACCCAGTACTTC	CASSGSLAVGETQYF
TRBJ1-1	TRBV18	NA	NA	TGTGCCAGCTCACCCCGGGAGGGGCGGAACACTGAAGCTTTCTTT	CASSPREGRNTEAFF
TRBJ2-7	TRBV6-5	NA	NA	TGTGCCACCAGTCCTAGGGCCGACGAGCAGTACTTC	CATSPRADEQYF
TRBJ1-1	TRBV11-2	TRBD1	NA	TGTGCCAGCAGCTCGAACAGGGGGCTGGGCCCTGAAGCTTTCTTT	CASSSNRGLGPEAFF
TRBJ2-7	TRBV7-2	TRBD2	NA	TGTGCCAGCAGCTTAGTGGGTTTTGGCGGGGGACGCTCCTACGAGCAGTACTTC	CASSLVGFGGGRSYEQYF
TRBJ2-1	TRBV5-1	TRBD2	NA	TGCGCCAGTGGGAGCGGGAGCGGGAACAATGAGCAGTTCTTC	CASGSGSGNNEQFF
TRBJ2-5	TRBV18	NA	NA	TGTGCCAGCTCACCACCCGCAGGAGTGGAGACCCAGTACTTC	CASSPPAGVETQYF
TRBJ2-2	TRBV5-6	NA	NA	TGTGCCAGCAGCTTGGGGCCGCTAGAGAACACCGGGGAGCTGTTTTTT	CASSLGPLENTGELFF
TRBJ2-7	TRBV14	NA	NA	TGTGCCAGCAGCCAGACGAAGGCCGAGCAGTACTTC	CASSQTKAEQYF
TRBJ2-7	TRBV9	NA	NA	TGTGCCAGCAGCGTAGGATCCGGGAGCTACGAGCAGTACTTC	CASSVGSGSYEQYF
TRBJ2-2	TRBV5-1	NA	NA	TGCGCCAGCAGCTTTGGGGGTCCGAACACCGGGGAGCTGTTTTTT	CASSFGGPNTGELFF
TRBJ1-6	TRBV7-3	NA	NA	TGTGCCAGCAGCTTAACGCCGGACTATAATTCACCCCTCCACTTT	CASSLTPDYNSPLHF
TRBJ2-5	TRBV6-1	TRBD2	NA	TGTGCCAGCAGTGAATGGGCTAGCGGGGGGGCGTCCAAAGAGACCCAGTACTTC	CASSEWASGGASKETQYF
TRBJ2-7	TRBV10-2	TRBD2	NA	TGCGCCAGCCTAGCGGGAGCGACCTACGAGCAGTACTTC	CASLAGATYEQYF
TRBJ1-1	TRBV14	NA	NA	TGTGCCAGCAGCCAAGTTGTACCTGAAGCTTTCTTT	CASSQVVPEAFF
TRBJ1-2	TRBV29-1	NA	once	TGCAGCGTTGAGGAACAGGTTAACTATGGCTACACCTTC	CSVEEQVNYGYTF
TRBJ2-1	TRBV27	TRBD2	NA	TGTGCCAGCAGTCGACCTAGCGGTGAGCAGTTCTTC	CASSRPSGEQFF
TRBJ1-5	TRBV28	TRBD1	NA	TGTGCCAGCAGTCCGGGACAGGGGGGAATTCAGCCCCAGCATTTT	CASSPGQGGIQPQHF
TRBJ2-7	TRBV11-3	TRBD1	NA	TGTGCCAGCAGCCAACAGGGGGCTGAGTACGAGCAGTACTTC	CASSQQGAEYEQYF
TRBJ1-5	TRBV6-1	TRBD1	NA	TGTGCCAGCAGGTCGACAGGGGTTTATCAGCCCCAGCATTTT	CASRSTGVYQPQHF
TRBJ2-3	TRBV10-3	TRBD2	NA	TGTGCCATCAAGGGACTAGCGGGGGGAACAGATACGCAGTATTTT	CAIKGLAGGTDTQYF
TRBJ2-7	TRBV9	TRBD1	NA	TGTGCCAGCAGCCTACAGGGGGCCAACCACGAGCAGTACTTC	CASSLQGANHEQYF
TRBJ2-1	TRBV7-9	TRBD2	NA	TGTGCCAGCAGCTTAGTTGGGACTAGCGGGATATACAATGAGCAGTTCTTC	CASSLVGTSGIYNEQFF
TRBJ1-5	TRBV19	NA	NA	TGTGCCAGTAGTATAATGTGGTTCGGCAATCAGCCCCAGCATTTT	CASSIMWFGNQPQHF
TRBJ2-7	TRBV6-6	NA	NA	TGTGCCAGCAGTTACCGGCCGGCCCAGCAGTACTTC	CASSYRPAQQYF
TRBJ2-7	TRBV7-2	TRBD2	NA	TGTGCCAGCACCATCCTTGGTGGTAGCGGGACGGCTGAGCAGTACTTC	CASTILGGSGTAEQYF
TRBJ1-1	TRBV6-6	NA	NA	TGTGCCAGCAGTTATGGGATGAACACTGAAGCTTTCTTT	CASSYGMNTEAFF
TRBJ2-5	TRBV5-8	TRBD1	NA	TGTGCCAGCAGTCCGGGACAGGGTACGCTCCAAGAGACCCAGTACTTC	CASSPGQGTLQETQYF
TRBJ1-2	TRBV7-2	TRBD1	NA	TGTGCCAGCAGCCCCCGGGACAGCCTCTATGGCTACACCTTC	CASSPRDSLYGYTF
TRBJ2-7	TRBV15	NA	NA	TGTGCCACCAGAGGGGGGCACGAGCAGTACTTC	CATRGGHEQYF
TRBJ2-1	TRBV2	NA	NA	TGTGCCAGCAGCCTAGGGCGTTTACAGGATGAGCAGTTCTTC	CASSLGRLQDEQFF
TRBJ2-5	TRBV7-2	NA	NA	TGTGCCAGCAGCTTAGCCCAGGGGGAGACCCAGTACTTC	CASSLAQGETQYF
TRBJ2-7	TRBV5-1	NA	once	TGCGCCAGCAGGACTTACTACCGTTCCTACGAGCAGTACTTC	CASRTYYRSYEQYF
TRBJ2-1	TRBV10-3	TRBD2	NA	TGTGCCATCAGTGAGATGGCGGGAGAAGGGGAGCAGTTCTTC	CAISEMAGEGEQFF
TRBJ1-6	TRBV6-5	NA	few	TGTGCCAGCAGTGCCGGGCAGTTCCATTCACCCCTCCACTTT	CASSAGQFHSPLHF
TRBJ2-1	TRBV6-5	TRBD1	NA	TGTGCCAGCAGGGAACAGGGGGACAATGAGCAGTTCTTC	CASREQGDNEQFF
TRBJ2-3	TRBV15	NA	NA	TGTGCCACCAGTCCAGGGCGGTGGGGCGACACAGATACGCAGTATTTT	CATSPGRWGDTDTQYF
TRBJ1-6	TRBV30	TRBD1	NA	TGTGCCTGGAATTTGGGACAGTCCTCACCCCTCCACTTT	CAWNLGQSSPLHF
TRBJ1-1	TRBV7-9	NA	NA	TGTGCCAGCAGCGAACAGGGTGAGCCGAACACTGAAGCTTTCTTT	CASSEQGEPNTEAFF
TRBJ2-1	TRBV10-2	TRBD2	NA	TGCGCCAGCAGTGAGTGGCTAGCGGGAGGAAATGAGCAGTTCTTC	CASSEWLAGGNEQFF
TRBJ2-5	TRBV5-4	NA	NA	TGTGCCAGCAGCGTAGGGGAAGAGACCCAGTACTTC	CASSVGEETQYF
TRBJ2-7	TRBV28	NA	NA	TGTGCCAGCAGGGAGATGGGGGGCGAGCAGTACTTC	CASREMGGEQYF
TRBJ1-2	TRBV7-2	TRBD1	NA	TGTGCCAGCAGCTCCGGAATCGGGGTACAGGGGTCGGTCTACACCTTC	CASSSGIGVQGSVYTF
TRBJ2-7	TRBV19	TRBD1	once	TGTGCCACCCATTCCGGGACAGGGGACTACGAGCAGTACTTC	CATHSGTGDYEQYF
TRBJ2-3	TRBV20-1	NA	NA	TGCAGTGCTGAACCCACAGATACGCAGTATTTT	CSAEPTDTQYF
TRBJ2-1	TRBV2	TRBD2	NA	TGTGCCAGCAGTGAAACTAGCGGGTGGAATGAGCAGTTCTTC	CASSETSGWNEQFF
TRBJ2-4	TRBV5-8	TRBD2	once	TGTGCCAGCAGCTTGGTACTAGCGGGAGGAATAAACATTCAGTACTTC	CASSLVLAGGINIQYF